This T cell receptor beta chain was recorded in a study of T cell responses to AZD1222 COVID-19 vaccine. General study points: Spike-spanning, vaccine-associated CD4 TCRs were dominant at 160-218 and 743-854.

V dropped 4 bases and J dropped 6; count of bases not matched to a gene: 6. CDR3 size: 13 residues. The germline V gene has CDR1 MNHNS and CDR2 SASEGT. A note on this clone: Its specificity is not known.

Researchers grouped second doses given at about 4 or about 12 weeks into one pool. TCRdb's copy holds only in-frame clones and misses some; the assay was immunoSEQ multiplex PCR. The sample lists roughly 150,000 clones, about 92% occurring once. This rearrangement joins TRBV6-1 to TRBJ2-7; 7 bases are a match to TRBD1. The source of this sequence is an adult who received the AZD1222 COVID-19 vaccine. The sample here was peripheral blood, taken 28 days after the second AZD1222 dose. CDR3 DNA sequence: TGTGCCAGCAGTGGAGCGGCAGGGGGCGAGCAGTACTTC. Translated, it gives CASSGAAGGEQYF.